These 13 T cell receptor beta chains share one sample of origin, sequenced in a study of OX40 agonist ivuxolimab in advanced cancers. Measured with immunoSEQ multiplex PCR; TCRdb has only the in-frame clones, and not every one. The profile shows tens of thousands of clones, 90% of them singletons. The sequencing here drew on CD4+ or CD8+ T cells sorted from blood, taken in a trial of the OX40 agonist ivuxolimab. All receptors derive from an adult with an advanced solid tumor such as melanoma, head and neck, liver or kidney cancer.

In DNA form, the CDR3 reads TGTGCCAGTAGGACCGAAGGGTCCCCCATGAACACTGAAGCTTTCTTT. This translates into CASRTEGSPMNTEAFF. The chain links TRBV19 to TRBJ1-1, with D uncertain. Germline assignment: CDR1 LNHDA and CDR2 SQIVND (reference sequence). There are 16 residues in the CDR3. The V and J ends lost 6 bases and 0 bases respectively, with 17 bases between them. The whole variable domain, remainder taken from reference TRBV19 and TRBJ1-1, is DGGITQSPKYLFRKEGQNVTLSCEQNLNHDAMYWYRQDPGQGLRLIYYSQIVNDFQKGDIAEGYSVSREKKESFPLTVTSAQKNPTAFYLCASRTEGSPMNTEAFFGQGTRLTVV.

V is TRBV18 and J is TRBJ2-5, with D possibly matching TRBD2 (5 bases). V was trimmed by 5 bases and J by 4 bases, leaving 14 bases between them. The CDR3 sequence is 14 residues long. The germline V gene encodes CDR1 KGHSH and CDR2 LQKENI. CDR3 sequence: CASSEGARGETQYF. CDR3 sequence (DNA): TGTGCCAGCTCAGAGGGCGCTCGGGGAGAGACCCAGTACTTC.

J is TRBJ2-2 and V is TRBV2, with TRBD1 identical over 9 bases. There are 14 residues in the CDR3. V lost 5 bases to trimming and J lost 6 bases; unmatched junction nucleotides: 4. Germline assignment: CDR1 SNHLY and CDR2 FYNNEI. CDR3 nucleotides: TGTGCCAGCAGTCTCACAGGGGGCGCCGGGGAGCTGTTTTTT. This codes for CASSLTGGAGELFF.

The rearrangement joins TRBV6-1 to TRBJ2-7, with D perhaps assigned TRBD1 or TRBD2 (5 bases each). The CDR3 has 13 amino acids. V dropped 6 bases and J dropped 3 bases, with 12 bases sitting between them. Germline CDR1 and CDR2: MNHNS and SASEGT. The CDR3 bases are TGTGCCAGCAGGACAGCCGAGGGCTACGAGCAGTACTTC. Translation gives CASRTAEGYEQYF.

As to this clone: At one end the junction does not follow the germline gene, possibly because of a read error. The V call is TRBV7-2, the J call TRBJ2-7, with 13 positions matching TRBD2. This CDR3 has 13 residues. The germline gives CDR1 SGHTA, CDR2 FQGNSA. This CDR3 is CASSLVLAGGPVF. The CDR3 bases are TGTGCCAGCAGCTTAGTACTAGCGGGAGGGCCGGTCTTC.

This sequence joins TRBV28 and TRBJ2-3, with TRBD1 identical over 7 bases. In germline, CDR1 is MDHEN, CDR2 SYDVKM. This CDR3 is built from 15 residues. With 6 bases clipped from V and 0 bases from J, the junction kept 6 bases outside the gene matches. Here the CDR3 reads CASSLQGFSTDTQYF. DNA for the CDR3: TGTGCCAGCAGCTTACAGGGGTTTAGCACAGATACGCAGTATTTT.

The V and J genes are TRBV11-3 and TRBJ2-1; possibly TRBD1 for D (5 bases). V was trimmed by 3 bases and J by 0 bases, leaving 6 bases between them. This CDR3 is built from 14 residues. Germline CDR1 and CDR2: SGHNT and YENEEA. This CDR3 reads CASSFGASYNEQFF. The CDR3, as DNA: TGTGCCAGCAGCTTTGGGGCCTCCTACAATGAGCAGTTCTTC.

V gene TRBV5-6 combines with J gene TRBJ2-7; TRBD1 aligns across 7 bases. After removal of 4 bases from V and 4 bases from J, the junction contained 11 bases not matched to a gene. Germline V gene data show CDR1 as SGHDT and CDR2 as YYEEEE. The CDR3 extends over 15 amino acids. The CDR3 spells CASSETGDAGYEQYF. In DNA, the CDR3 is TGTGCCAGCAGCGAAACAGGGGACGCCGGGTACGAGCAGTACTTC.

J is TRBJ2-3 and V is TRBV5-5, with TRBD2 matching 11 bases. V shed 4 bases and J 4 bases; nucleotides not matched to a gene: 11. In germline, CDR1 is SGHKS, CDR2 YYEKEE (reference sequence). CDR3 length: 17 amino acids. The CDR3 DNA reads TGTGCCAGCAGCGGATCCTTAGCGGGAGGGCGTCCAGATACGCAGTATTTT. It is translated as CASSGSLAGGRPDTQYF.

The chain joins TRBV28 to TRBJ1-1; D is unresolved. CDR1 MDHEN and CDR2 SYDVKM come from the germline V gene. The CDR3 covers 15 residues. The ends were cut back, 3 bases at V and 0 bases at J, with 11 bases in the middle. The DNA for the CDR3 is TGTGCCAGCAGTTTTCGGTCTTCCATGAACACTGAAGCTTTCTTT. Amino acids: CASSFRSSMNTEAFF.

This clone was counted at least ten times. The chain uses TRBV2 and TRBJ1-5; no firm D call. Between the trimmed V and J ends, which lost 5 bases and 0 bases, there was a span of 11 bases. Per the germline V gene, CDR1 is SNHLY and CDR2 is FYNNEI. This CDR3 is 15 amino acids long. CDR3 nucleotides: TGTGCCAGCAGTTTCGGTATTCATAGCAATCAGCCCCAGCATTTT. As protein: CASSFGIHSNQPQHF.

V and J are TRBV2 and TRBJ2-2; D unclear. Germline CDR1 reads SNHLY; CDR2 reads FYNNEI. The CDR3 length is 13 residues. V lost 5 bases and J lost 8, with 12 bases in between. As DNA, the CDR3 is TGTGCCAGCAGTTCGGCCGTGGGGGGGGAGCTGTTTTTT. This gives the protein CASSSAVGGELFF.

The V call is TRBV30, the J call TRBJ2-7; TRBD1 might be the D (5 bases). The CDR3 is 11 residues long. The germline gives CDR1 GTSNPN, CDR2 SVGIG (reference sequence). With 4 bases removed from V and 4 bases from J, the gap between germline ends came to 8 bases. The CDR3 is CAWTDTYEQYF. The CDR3 DNA reads as TGTGCCTGGACGGACACTTACGAGCAGTACTTC.